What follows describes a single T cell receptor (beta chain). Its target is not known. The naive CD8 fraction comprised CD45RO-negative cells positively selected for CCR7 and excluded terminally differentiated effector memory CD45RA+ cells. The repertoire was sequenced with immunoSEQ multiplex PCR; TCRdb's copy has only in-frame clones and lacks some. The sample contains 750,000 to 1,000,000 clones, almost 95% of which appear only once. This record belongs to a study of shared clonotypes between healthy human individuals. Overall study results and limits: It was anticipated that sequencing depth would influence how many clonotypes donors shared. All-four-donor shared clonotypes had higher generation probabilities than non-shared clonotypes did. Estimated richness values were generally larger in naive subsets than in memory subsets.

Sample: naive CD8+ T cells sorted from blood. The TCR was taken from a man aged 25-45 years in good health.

The CDR3 sequence is CASSQGGRDSYEQYF. Here the CDR3 DNA reads TGCGCCAGCAGCCAAGGGGGGAGGGACTCCTACGAGCAGTACTTC. This chain uses TRBV4-1 with TRBJ2-7; 7 bases are shared with TRBD2. Germline V gene data show CDR1 as MGHRA and CDR2 as YSYEKL. Trimming took 1 base from V and 0 from J; bases not matched to a gene: 3. The CDR3 spans 15 residues.